What follows are 22 T cell receptor beta chains derived from one specimen sequenced in a study of CD8 T cells in Susac syndrome. Random hexamers were used to reverse transcribe about 0.45 to 1 ug of RNA. TCRdb recomputed calls from the immunoSEQ multiplex PCR reads with MiXCR, one row per CDR3 protein. The table records fewer than 90,000 distinct CDR3 sequences, 94% of them present only once. Specimen: CD8+ T cells from PBMCs. These receptors all stem from a human donor with Susac syndrome.

The chain recombines TRBV7-6 with TRBJ2-5, with 12 bases aligning to TRBD2. The CDR3 is 16 residues long. Germline CDR1 and CDR2: SGHVS and FNYEAQ. Trimming took 5 bases from V and 2 from J; bases not matched to a gene: 6. The chain's CDR3 is CASSPRLAGEQETQYF. CDR3 nucleotide sequence: TGTGCCAGCAGCCCACGACTAGCGGGGGAACAAGAGACCCAGTACTTC.

The genes are TRBV5-6 and TRBJ2-7, with 9 positions matching TRBD1. J was trimmed by 6 bases and V by 3 bases; bases with no gene match: 4. The CDR3 runs 13 residues. Per the germline V gene, CDR1 is SGHDT and CDR2 is YYEEEE. CDR3 nucleotide sequence: TGTGCCAGCAGCTGGGGGACAGGGCTCGAGCAGTACTTC. Translating gives CASSWGTGLEQYF.

V and J are TRBV28 and TRBJ2-3; 11 bases map to TRBD2. CDR1 and CDR2 from the germline V gene are MDHEN and SYDVKM. Trimming took 6 bases from V and 4 from J; bases not matched to a gene: 9. This CDR3 has 16 residues. CDR3: CASSPLSGRDSDTQYF. CDR3 bases: TGTGCCAGCAGCCCTCTTAGCGGGAGGGATTCAGATACGCAGTATTTT. The full variable domain, in which reference TRBV28 and TRBJ2-3 provide the parts outside the CDR3, is DVKVTQSSRYLVKRTGEKVFLECVQDMDHENMFWYRQDPGLGLRLIYFSYDVKMKEKGDIPEGYSVSREKKERFSLILESASTNQTSMYLCASSPLSGRDSDTQYFGPGTRLTVL.

The J gene is TRBJ2-4, the V gene TRBV12-3 or TRBV12-4, with D hard to call. Deletions cut 0 bases from V and 6 bases from J, with 3 bases between. This CDR3 is 12 amino acids long. This CDR3 is CASSLAGNIQYF. CDR3 coding DNA: TGTGCCAGCAGTTTAGCTGGAAACATTCAGTACTTC.

The chain is built from TRBV7-9 and TRBJ1-4, with 7 nucleotides matching TRBD1. Germline-derived CDR1 and CDR2 are SEHNR and FQNEAQ (reference sequence). There are 15 residues in the CDR3. V was clipped by 4 bases and J by 7 bases; unmatched bases: 9. The CDR3 DNA sequence: TGTGCCAGCAGCTCAACGACGACAGGGAGTGAAAAACTGTTTTTT. Translating it yields CASSSTTTGSEKLFF.

The rearrangement links TRBV30 to TRBJ2-1, with 14 bases fitting TRBD2. V was pared by 5 bases and J by 7 bases, with 7 bases of the junction left unmatched. The CDR3 is 15 amino acids. Germline V CDR1 and CDR2: GTSNPN, SVGIG (reference sequence). The CDR3 spells CAWDEGLAGANEQFF. In DNA form, the CDR3 reads TGTGCCTGGGACGAGGGACTAGCGGGAGCAAATGAGCAGTTCTTC.

This chain joins TRBV7-9 and TRBJ2-7, with TRBD1 as a possible D gene (6 bases). V lost 5 bases to trimming and J lost 2 bases, with 13 bases between them. This CDR3 spans 14 amino acids. Germline CDR1 and CDR2: SEHNR and FQNEAQ (reference sequence). This chain's CDR3 is CASSPTDSTYEQYF. Written as DNA, the CDR3 is TGTGCCAGCAGCCCGACGGACAGCACCTACGAGCAGTACTTC. The complete variable domain, with remaining parts taken from reference TRBV7-9 and TRBJ2-7, reads DTGVSQNPRHKITKRGQNVTFRCDPISEHNRLYWYRQTLGQGPEFLTYFQNEAQLEKSRLLSDRFSAERPKGSFSTLEIQRTEQGDSAMYLCASSPTDSTYEQYFGPGTRLTVT.

The rearrangement links TRBV28 to TRBJ2-6; no reliable D call. The CDR3 length is 15 residues. Germline loops: CDR1 MDHEN, CDR2 SYDVKM. V was clipped by 0 bases and J by 4 bases, with 7 bases between them. The CDR3 reads CASSLWGDGANVLTF. DNA of the CDR3: TGTGCCAGCAGTTTATGGGGTGACGGGGCCAACGTCCTGACTTTC.

This clonotype was picked up a small number of times. The chain joins TRBV12-3 or TRBV12-4 to TRBJ2-1; a possible D gene is TRBD1 (5 bases). CDR3 length equals 13 residues. V was pared by 3 bases and J by 5 bases, with 8 bases between. CDR3 bases: TGTGCCAGCAGTTTTGGGGCGAACAATGAGCAGTTCTTC. Translating it yields CASSFGANNEQFF.

The J gene is TRBJ1-2, the V gene TRBV12-3 or TRBV12-4; D gene uncertain. V lost 3 bases to trimming and J lost 4 bases, with 15 bases between them. This CDR3 is 15 amino acids long. CDR3 DNA: TGTGCCAGCAGTTTTTCCCCCCGAGGCATCTATGGCTACACCTTC. This encodes CASSFSPRGIYGYTF.

The chain links TRBV29-1 to TRBJ2-3, with 8 bases identical to TRBD1. The length of the CDR3 is 15 residues. V shed 6 bases, J shed 4 bases, and the junction held 12 bases outside the gene matches. CDR1 SQVTM and CDR2 ANQGSEA come from the germline V gene. This CDR3 is CSVETGTGVADTQYF. The DNA of the CDR3 is TGCAGCGTCGAAACCGGGACAGGAGTAGCAGATACGCAGTATTTT.

V usage is TRBV7-9 and J usage is TRBJ1-5, with D perhaps matching TRBD1 (5 bases). Trimming shortened V by 3 bases and J by 6 bases, and 9 bases separated the two germline ends. Germline V gene data show CDR1 as SEHNR and CDR2 as FQNEAQ (reference sequence). The CDR3 covers 13 residues. CDR3 amino acids: CASSLPGPQPQHF. The CDR3 DNA reads TGTGCCAGCAGCTTGCCAGGGCCTCAGCCCCAGCATTTT.

The chain joins TRBV6-5 to TRBJ2-1; TRBD2 might be the D (5 bases). CDR3 length: 14 residues. V was trimmed by 8 bases and J by 7 bases, leaving 18 bases between them. Germline V gene sequence: CDR1 MNHEY, CDR2 SVGAGI. The CDR3 sequence: CASGPLGNSNEQFF. The CDR3 coding sequence is TGTGCCAGCGGACCTCTCGGGAATTCGAATGAGCAGTTCTTC.

This chain joins TRBV4-1 and TRBJ1-5, with D uncertain. Germline V gene lookup returns CDR1 MGHRA and CDR2 YSYEKL. This CDR3 is 15 amino acids long. V dropped 0 bases and J dropped 0 bases, with 6 bases sitting between them. CDR3 protein: CASSQEGYSNQPQHF. The CDR3, as DNA: TGCGCCAGCAGCCAAGAAGGGTATAGCAATCAGCCCCAGCATTTT.

This chain links TRBV20-1 with TRBJ2-6, with D maybe TRBD2 (5 bases). Germline V lookup: CDR1 DFQATT, CDR2 SNEGSKA (reference sequence). V lost 6 bases to trimming and J lost 4 bases, with 19 bases between them. CDR3 length: 16 residues. CDR3 bases: TGCAGTGCGAAGCCCTCCGAGGGCCGGGGGGCCAACGTCCTGACTTTC. This sequence encodes CSAKPSEGRGANVLTF.

This clonotype occurred once. The rearrangement joins TRBV7-2 to TRBJ2-7; no firm D call. CDR1 SGHTA and CDR2 FQGNSA come from the germline V gene. Trimming pared 5 bases from V and 4 bases from J, leaving 15 bases between. CDR3 length: 14 amino acids. The CDR3: CASSQGLWIYEQYF. In DNA form, the CDR3 reads TGTGCCAGCAGCCAAGGGCTCTGGATTTACGAGCAGTACTTC.

This clonotype was counted only a few times. V gene TRBV29-1 combines with J gene TRBJ2-7; 7 bases are a match to TRBD1. CDR3 length: 14 amino acids. Germline assignment: CDR1 SQVTM and CDR2 ANQGSEA. Trimming at V came to 5 bases and at J to 0 bases, leaving 7 bases not matched to a gene. CDR3 protein: CSVRDSHASYEQYF. The CDR3 nucleotides read TGCAGCGTTAGGGACAGTCACGCCTCCTACGAGCAGTACTTC.

The V call is TRBV4-3, the J call TRBJ1-3, with 8 bases that match TRBD1. V was pared by 1 base and J by 3 bases, with 5 bases of the junction left unmatched. The CDR3 runs 16 residues. Germline loops: CDR1 LGHNA, CDR2 YSLEER. Written as DNA, the CDR3 is TGCGCCAGCAGCCAAGGCCAGGGACAGGTTGGAAACACCATATATTTT. Translated: CASSQGQGQVGNTIYF.

The DNA of the CDR3 is TGTGCCAGCACCCCGACAGGGCTGGGCAATCAGCCCCAGCATTTT. This encodes CASTPTGLGNQPQHF. V and J are TRBV28 and TRBJ1-5; 7 nucleotides match TRBD1. Germline assignment: CDR1 MDHEN and CDR2 SYDVKM. V was clipped by 7 bases and J by 2 bases; unmatched bases: 8. The CDR3 totals 15 residues.

The V and J genes are TRBV27 and TRBJ2-7, with 8 bases aligning to TRBD2. CDR1 is MNHEY, CDR2 SMNVEV, per germline (reference sequence). V was clipped by 5 bases and J by 3 bases; unmatched bases: 6. The CDR3 loop spans 14 amino acids. The CDR3: CASSDGTSIYEQYF. The CDR3 region has the DNA TGTGCCAGCAGTGACGGGACTAGTATCTACGAGCAGTACTTC.

This clonotype was recorded a few times. The rearrangement links TRBV7-6 to TRBJ1-5; TRBD1 is a possible D gene (5 bases). Germline CDR1 reads SGHVS; CDR2 reads FNYEAQ. This CDR3 spans 14 amino acids. Trimming cost V 4 bases and J 6 bases, with 13 bases left between them. This chain's CDR3 is CASSYMQGGQPQHF. The DNA for the CDR3 is TGTGCCAGCAGCTACATGCAGGGTGGTCAGCCCCAGCATTTT.

The chain is built from TRBV19 and TRBJ2-7; D is undetermined. This CDR3 is 11 amino acids long. V lost 6 bases, J lost 3 bases, and 6 bases lay in between. Germline CDR1 reads LNHDA; CDR2 reads SQIVND (reference sequence). The CDR3, as DNA: TGTGCCAGTAGGGGTATCTACGAGCAGTACTTC. Its protein is CASRGIYEQYF.